This TCR beta chain is from a study of blood T cell repertoires in COVID-19. Assay: immunoSEQ multiplex PCR; the TCRdb copy retains only in-frame clones and omits some. The table has approximately 210,000 clones, around 87% seen once; the top ten hold less than 8%. As regards this clone: At one end, the junction sequence differs from germline, possibly due to a read error.

CDR1 and CDR2 from the germline V gene are SSHAT and FNYEAQ (reference sequence). This CDR3 has 18 residues. The sequenced sample was PBMCs or T cells enriched from blood (not recorded which). This sequence originates from a man younger than 40 in a cohort exposed to, infected with or recovered from COVID-19 (not recorded which). The genes are TRBV7-7 and TRBJ1-3, with 8 positions matching TRBD1. The CDR3 sequence: CASSLQTGANLWSNTIYF. The CDR3 bases are TGTGCTAGCAGCTTACAGACAGGGGCCAATCTCTGGAGTAACACCATATATTTT. Filled out from reference TRBV7-7 and TRBJ1-3, the complete variable domain reads GAGVSQSPRYKVTKRGQDVTLRCDPISSHATLYWYQQALGQGPEFLTYFNYEAQPDKSGLPSDRFSAERPEGSISTLTIQRTEQRDSAMYRCASSLQTGANLWSNTIYFGEGSWLTVV.